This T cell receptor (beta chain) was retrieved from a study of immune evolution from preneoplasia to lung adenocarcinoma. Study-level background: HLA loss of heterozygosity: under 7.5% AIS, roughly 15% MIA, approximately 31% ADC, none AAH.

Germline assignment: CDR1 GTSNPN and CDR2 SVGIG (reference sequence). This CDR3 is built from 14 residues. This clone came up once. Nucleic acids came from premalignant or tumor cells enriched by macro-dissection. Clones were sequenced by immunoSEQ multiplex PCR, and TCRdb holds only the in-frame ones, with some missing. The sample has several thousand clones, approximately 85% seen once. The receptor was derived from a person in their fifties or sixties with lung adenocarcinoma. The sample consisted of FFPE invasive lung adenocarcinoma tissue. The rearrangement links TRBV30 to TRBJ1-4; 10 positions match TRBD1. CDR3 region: CASNNPGQGEKLFF. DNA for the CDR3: TGTGCTTCGAATAATCCGGGACAGGGGGAAAAACTGTTTTTT.